The 14 T cell receptor beta chains below all came from one sample that was sequenced in a study of cytomegalovirus exposure and HLA in healthy donors. In the PCR, 60 Vbeta and 13 Jbeta primers were used. Method: immunoSEQ multiplex PCR; TCRdb's copy keeps in-frame clones and lacks some. There are over 150,000 clones in the sample; around 80% occur only once, and about 7.7% lies in the top ten. Sequencing was performed on PBMCs. These receptor sequences come from a woman aged 30 to 39 in good health and CMV-seropositive.

The genes are TRBV9 and TRBJ2-3; 10 bases are shared with TRBD2. With 4 bases clipped from V and 2 bases from J, the junction kept 7 bases outside the gene matches. Germline loops: CDR1 SGDLS, CDR2 YYNGEE. The CDR3 has 16 residues. CDR3 in DNA: TGTGCCAGCAGCAACTGGACTAGCGGTTTCACAGATACGCAGTATTTT. Protein product: CASSNWTSGFTDTQYF.

This rearrangement joins TRBV28 to TRBJ1-1; D possibly corresponds to TRBD1 (6 bases). CDR1 is MDHEN and CDR2 is SYDVKM in the germline V gene. The CDR3 consists of 15 residues. V lost 7 bases to trimming and J lost 2 bases, with 17 bases between them. The CDR3 nucleotides read TGTGCCAGCACCTGGGACTACAGGGAAAACACTGAAGCTTTCTTT. This translates into CASTWDYRENTEAFF.

The chain combines TRBV5-4 with TRBJ2-4, with D tentatively TRBD1 (9 bases). The V and J ends lost 3 bases and 0 bases respectively, with 16 bases between them. The CDR3 loop spans 17 amino acids. In germline, CDR1 is SGHNT, CDR2 YYREEE (reference sequence). As DNA, the CDR3 is TGTGCCAGCAGCTCGGGGGGGGACAGGGTAGCCAAAAACATTCAGTACTTC. Protein product: CASSSGGDRVAKNIQYF. Filled out from reference TRBV5-4 and TRBJ2-4, the complete variable domain reads ETGVTQSPTHLIKTRGQQVTLRCSSQSGHNTVSWYQQALGQGPQFIFQYYREEENGRGNFPPRFSGLQFPNYSSELNVNALELDDSALYLCASSSGGDRVAKNIQYFGAGTRLSVL.

For the CDR3, the DNA is TGCGCCAGCAGCTTGGATTCCAGCCGCCGGGACACCGGGGAGCTGTTTTTT. Amino acid sequence: CASSLDSSRRDTGELFF. This chain uses TRBV5-1 with TRBJ2-2; the D is unclear. The CDR3 is 17 residues long. Trimming shortened V by 0 bases and J by 3 bases, and 15 bases separated the two germline ends. Germline loops: CDR1 SGHRS, CDR2 YFSETQ.

The chain has TRBV5-1 and TRBJ2-7; a weak D match, TRBD1 (5 bases). Germline V CDR1 and CDR2: SGHRS, YFSETQ. CDR3 length equals 14 residues. Trimming shortened V by 6 bases and J by 6 bases, and 19 bases separated the two germline ends. The CDR3 sequence: CASNTGLGHSEQYF. In DNA, the CDR3 is TGCGCCAGCAACACTGGCCTAGGACACAGCGAGCAGTACTTC.

The rearrangement joins TRBV5-1 to TRBJ2-1; possible D gene TRBD2, 6 bases. Germline CDR1 and CDR2: SGHRS and YFSETQ. Trimming pared 4 bases from V and 5 bases from J, leaving 16 bases between. This CDR3 contains 15 residues. CDR3 sequence: CASSRWGDGNNEQFF. Here the CDR3 DNA reads TGCGCCAGCAGCCGTTGGGGGGACGGCAACAATGAGCAGTTCTTC.

The CDR3 DNA reads TGTGCCAGCAGCCTGGGACTGGGAGGTTTAAAAGGCTACACCTTC. Translation gives CASSLGLGGLKGYTF. V is TRBV5-4 and J is TRBJ1-2; a weak D match, TRBD1 (5 bases). V lost 4 bases to trimming and J lost 8 bases, with 21 bases between them. In germline, CDR1 is SGHNT, CDR2 YYREEE (reference sequence). The CDR3 covers 15 residues.

This chain connects TRBV7-3 to TRBJ2-5; 9 positions agree with TRBD2. CDR3 size: 13 residues. V shed 9 bases, J shed 3 bases, and the junction held 5 bases outside the gene matches. Germline assignment: CDR1 SGHTA and CDR2 FQGTGA. For the CDR3, the DNA is TGTGCCAGTGCGGGGGGGGCAGAAGAGACCCAGTACTTC. Its translation is CASAGGAEETQYF. The whole variable domain, filled in from reference TRBV7-3 and TRBJ2-5, reads GAGVSQTPSNKVTEKGKYVELRCDPISGHTALYWYRQSLGQGPEFLIYFQGTGAADDSGLPNDRFFAVRPEGSVSTLKIQRTERGDSAVYLCASAGGAEETQYFGPGTRLLVL.

This rearrangement joins TRBV7-6 to TRBJ2-7; weak D call: TRBD1 (6 bases). The CDR3 length is 13 residues. Germline-derived CDR1 and CDR2 are SGHVS and FNYEAQ. Deletions cut 3 bases from V and 6 bases from J, with 12 bases between. The CDR3 here is CASSLNRASEQYF. DNA for the CDR3: TGTGCCAGCAGCTTGAACAGGGCGTCCGAGCAGTACTTC.

V and J are TRBV6-5 and TRBJ2-1; TRBD2 aligns across 7 bases. Germline V CDR1 and CDR2: MNHEY, SVGAGI. V lost 2 bases, J lost 6 bases, and 7 bases stayed unmatched. The CDR3 runs to 15 residues. The CDR3 loop reads CASSYPGLVGNEQFF. The DNA for the CDR3 is TGTGCCAGCAGTTACCCCGGACTAGTTGGCAATGAGCAGTTCTTC.

The V and J genes are TRBV10-3 and TRBJ2-7; possible D gene TRBD2, 6 bases. This CDR3 is built from 17 residues. The germline CDR1 and CDR2 sequences are ENHRY and SYGVKD. Trimming took off 8 bases at V and 2 bases at J, with 25 bases between the two ends. Here the CDR3 DNA reads TGTGCCATCGGACCGACAGTTGGTTTAGCGGAAACCTACGAGCAGTACTTC. Amino acid sequence: CAIGPTVGLAETYEQYF.

This clone occurred once. The chain couples TRBV19 to TRBJ2-5; D is perhaps TRBD1 (8 bases). Trimming stripped 1 base from V and 7 bases from J, with 13 bases between. The CDR3 is 14 residues long. The germline V gene has CDR1 LNHDA and CDR2 SQIVND (reference sequence). As DNA, the CDR3 is TGTGCCAGTAGTATAGGGACAGGGAGGGGGACCCAGTACTTC. Its protein is CASSIGTGRGTQYF. The full variable domain, its missing parts supplied by reference TRBV19 and TRBJ2-5, is DGGITQSPKYLFRKEGQNVTLSCEQNLNHDAMYWYRQDPGQGLRLIYYSQIVNDFQKGDIAEGYSVSREKKESFPLTVTSAQKNPTAFYLCASSIGTGRGTQYFGPGTRLLVL.

V and J are TRBV7-9 and TRBJ1-3; D gene uncertain. V lost 2 bases and J lost 4, with 6 bases in between. The CDR3 extends over 13 amino acids. Germline loops: CDR1 SEHNR, CDR2 FQNEAQ (reference sequence). The CDR3 reads CASSLNSGNTIYF. DNA for the CDR3: TGTGCCAGCAGCTTAAATTCAGGAAACACCATATATTTT.

Written as DNA, the CDR3 is TGTGCCAGCAGTGCCCCGCAGGCGAGTATGAGCAATCAGCCCCAGCATTTT. Amino acids: CASSAPQASMSNQPQHF. V is TRBV2 and J is TRBJ1-5, with unresolved D. V was clipped by 4 bases and J by 1 base, with 17 bases between them. Germline values: CDR1 SNHLY, CDR2 FYNNEI. The CDR3 covers 17 residues.